The entry below gives a single T cell receptor beta chain sequence along with its context. Authors' analysis steps: It was from reference gene primer amplification that nucleated cell counts were estimated. Method: immunoSEQ multiplex PCR; TCRdb's copy keeps in-frame clones and lacks some. V and J calls and clone size are copied from that table; D and trimming were computed from the DNA. The top ten hold 12% of the sample, which has roughly 170,000 clones, approximately 87% seen once. This sample stems from a study of blood T cell repertoires in COVID-19. On the study more broadly: PBMCs, B-cell-depleted T cells, or T cells provided the cDNA or gDNA that made up the material.

CDR1 and CDR2 from the germline V gene are KGHDR and SFDVKD. V dropped 5 bases and J dropped 8; count of bases not matched to a gene: 8. This CDR3 contains 14 residues. The chain couples TRBV24-1 to TRBJ2-5; 9 nucleotides align to TRBD1. The sample was peripheral blood. The receptor was derived from a woman between 65 and 79 years old with COVID-19, enrolled during active disease. In nucleotides, the CDR3 is TGTGCCACCAGTGCCCGGGACAGGGTTGACACCCAGTACTTC. The encoded protein is CATSARDRVDTQYF.